Shown below are 24 T cell receptor beta chains from a single sample sequenced in a study of cytomegalovirus exposure and HLA in healthy donors. Primers: 60 Vbeta forward and 13 Jbeta reverse. Data came from immunoSEQ multiplex PCR; TCRdb stores just in-frame clones and leaves some out. Of fewer than 300,000 clones in the sample, 86% were seen once. The sequencing input was PBMCs. The receptors shown here come from a man aged 40-55 years in good health and CMV-seropositive.

This clone came up a few times. The rearrangement joins TRBV7-9 to TRBJ2-3; D call uncertain. CDR1 SEHNR and CDR2 FQNEAQ come from the germline V gene (reference sequence). The CDR3 runs 17 residues. V lost 1 base, J lost 0 bases, and 14 bases lay in between. DNA for the CDR3: TGTGCCAGCAGCTTAGTCCCAGGCTCCACTAGCACAGATACGCAGTATTTT. This encodes CASSLVPGSTSTDTQYF.

The chain links TRBV7-8 to TRBJ1-2; unclear D gene. V was shortened by 1 base and J by 4 bases, with 10 bases between the two germline ends. Germline lookup yields CDR1 SGHVS and CDR2 FQNEAQ. The length of the CDR3 is 14 residues. The CDR3 DNA reads TGTGCCAGCAGCTTAGGAGGCGGTACCTATGGCTACACCTTC. This encodes CASSLGGGTYGYTF.

The rearrangement joins TRBV7-3 to TRBJ2-2; TRBD1 agrees at 8 bases. V shed 4 bases, J shed 3 bases, and the junction held 1 base outside the gene matches. Germline loops: CDR1 SGHTA, CDR2 FQGTGA. This CDR3 contains 14 residues. CDR3 nucleotide sequence: TGTGCCAGCAGCTCGACAGGGGACACCGGGGAGCTGTTTTTT. It translates to CASSSTGDTGELFF. The full variable domain, rest sourced from reference TRBV7-3 and TRBJ2-2, is GAGVSQTPSNKVTEKGKYVELRCDPISGHTALYWYRQSLGQGPEFLIYFQGTGAADDSGLPNDRFFAVRPEGSVSTLKIQRTERGDSAVYLCASSSTGDTGELFFGEGSRLTVL.

The rearrangement uses TRBV4-1 and TRBJ2-1; 11 bases fit TRBD2. Germline trimming cut 9 bases from V and 5 bases from J; bases unmatched to any gene: 9. The CDR3 is made up of 15 amino acids. Germline CDR1 reads MGHRA; CDR2 reads YSYEKL. The DNA of the CDR3 is TGCGCCAGTAATCCGGGACTAGCGGCGAACAATGAGCAGTTCTTC. Protein product: CASNPGLAANNEQFF.

This clone was counted between two and nine times. The chain uses TRBV29-1 and TRBJ1-1, with TRBD1 as a possible D gene (6 bases). CDR1 is SQVTM, CDR2 ANQGSEA, per germline. V was pared by 6 bases and J by 2 bases, with 16 bases between. This CDR3 comprises 14 residues. The CDR3 DNA reads as TGCAGCGTGGACAAAGGACAGTTTAACACTGAAGCTTTCTTT. Encoded protein: CSVDKGQFNTEAFF.

The V and J genes are TRBV28 and TRBJ1-2; tentative D call: TRBD1 (6 bases). Trimming cost V 3 bases and J 3 bases, with 8 bases left between them. Germline V lookup: CDR1 MDHEN, CDR2 SYDVKM. The CDR3 is made up of 13 amino acids. CDR3 sequence: CASSLGAHYGYTF. Written as DNA, the CDR3 is TGTGCCAGCAGTTTGGGGGCCCACTATGGCTACACCTTC.

Concerning this clone itself: The same CDR3 arises from other DNA sequences in this sample as well. The chain uses TRBV27 and TRBJ1-1; perhaps TRBD1 as D (5 bases). V was cut by 4 bases and J by 2 bases, with 11 bases left in between. Looked up from germline, CDR1 is MNHEY and CDR2 is SMNVEV (reference sequence). The length of the CDR3 is 14 residues. The CDR3 sequence: CASSSIDSNTEAFF. For the CDR3, the DNA is TGTGCCAGCAGTTCCATCGACAGCAACACTGAAGCTTTCTTT.

This clone was seen a handful of times. The rearrangement links TRBV2 to TRBJ1-1; D remains unclear. V lost 4 bases to trimming and J lost 0 bases, with 9 bases between them. The CDR3 has 14 residues. Germline V lookup: CDR1 SNHLY, CDR2 FYNNEI. CDR3 nucleotides: TGTGCCAGCAGTGGTCCGGGAATGAACACTGAAGCTTTCTTT. It encodes CASSGPGMNTEAFF.

V and J are TRBV27 and TRBJ2-2; TRBD2 matches at 8 bases. CDR1 is MNHEY, CDR2 SMNVEV, per germline (reference sequence). The CDR3 loop spans 15 amino acids. The trim removed 3 bases at V and 8 bases at J, leaving 8 bases unmatched. The CDR3 reads CASSLGLGLAGELFF. CDR3 DNA: TGTGCCAGCAGTTTGGGACTAGGATTAGCAGGGGAGCTGTTTTTT.

V and J are TRBV7-6 and TRBJ2-3, with TRBD2 matching 11 bases. Per germline, CDR1 SGHVS and CDR2 FNYEAQ. The CDR3 is 16 amino acids. Germline trimming cut 6 bases from V and 0 bases from J; bases unmatched to any gene: 5. CDR3 nucleotide sequence: TGTGCCAGCAGTCTCAGGACTAGCGGGAGCACAGATACGCAGTATTTT. Translation: CASSLRTSGSTDTQYF.

V and J are TRBV27 and TRBJ1-5; the D is unclear. Germline-derived CDR1 and CDR2 are MNHEY and SMNVEV (reference sequence). V dropped 6 bases and J dropped 1 base, with 10 bases sitting between them. This CDR3 is built from 14 residues. The CDR3 nucleotides are TGTGCCAGCAGGCCGGGGTTGAGCAATCAGCCCCAGCATTTT. This gives the protein CASRPGLSNQPQHF.

The chain uses TRBV4-1 and TRBJ2-7; perhaps TRBD2 as D (6 bases). The V and J ends lost 1 base and 5 bases respectively, with 18 bases between them. CDR1 and CDR2 (germline): MGHRA, YSYEKL. This CDR3 is built from 16 residues. CDR3 protein: CASSQASTRDLNEQYF. The CDR3 DNA follows: TGCGCCAGCAGCCAAGCCTCCACGCGGGACCTCAACGAGCAGTACTTC.

The V and J genes are TRBV6-5 and TRBJ2-3, with D possibly TRBD2 on 5 matching bases. V gave up 0 bases and J gave up 0 bases, with 7 bases separating them. This CDR3 contains 15 residues. From germline, CDR1 is MNHEY and CDR2 SVGAGI. Here the CDR3 DNA reads TGTGCCAGCAGTTACTCCCGGACTAGCACAGATACGCAGTATTTT. This translates into CASSYSRTSTDTQYF.

CDR3 sequence reads: CSGSGTSGDNEQFF. The CDR3 DNA is TGCAGCGGCTCCGGGACTAGCGGTGACAATGAGCAGTTCTTC. The chain recombines TRBV29-1 with TRBJ2-1; 11 bases agree with TRBD2. Germline trimming cut 7 bases from V and 5 bases from J; bases unmatched to any gene: 7. The germline CDR1 and CDR2 sequences are SQVTM and ANQGSEA. This CDR3 has 14 amino acids.

The rearrangement links TRBV23-1 to TRBJ2-7, with D perhaps TRBD1 (6 bases). TRBV23-1 is placed among ORFs of uncertain function. This CDR3 is 15 amino acids long. Trimming removed 2 bases at V and 5 bases at J, with 16 bases between. The CDR3 here is CASSQKGQNRNEQYF. CDR3 nucleotide sequence: TGCGCCAGCAGTCAAAAGGGACAAAATCGGAACGAGCAGTACTTC.

The V and J genes are TRBV7-2 and TRBJ2-5, with TRBD1 as a possible D gene (6 bases). CDR3 size: 15 residues. From germline, CDR1 is SGHTA and CDR2 FQGNSA. V was trimmed by 5 bases and J by 2 bases, leaving 15 bases between them. The CDR3 sequence: CASSPWTDSQETQYF. Here the CDR3 DNA reads TGTGCCAGCAGCCCCTGGACGGACAGTCAAGAGACCCAGTACTTC.

Only one count was recorded for this clone. This chain uses TRBV7-9 with TRBJ2-5; D ambiguous. This CDR3 is built from 15 residues. Germline V CDR1 and CDR2: SEHNR, FQNEAQ (reference sequence). V gave up 1 base and J gave up 5 bases, with 14 bases separating them. CDR3 bases: TGTGCCAGCAGCTTAGGGCTCTCGGGTACGGAGACCCAGTACTTC. Amino acid sequence: CASSLGLSGTETQYF.

V is TRBV5-1 and J is TRBJ1-1; D is perhaps TRBD1 (6 bases). The CDR3 runs to 14 residues. Germline CDR1 reads SGHRS; CDR2 reads YFSETQ. Trimming cost V 4 bases and J 0 bases, with 10 bases left between them. The CDR3 region is CASSQQGLNTEAFF. DNA for the CDR3: TGCGCCAGCAGCCAACAGGGCCTGAACACTGAAGCTTTCTTT. The full variable domain, its missing parts supplied by reference TRBV5-1 and TRBJ1-1, is KAGVTQTPRYLIKTRGQQVTLSCSPISGHRSVSWYQQTPGQGLQFLFEYFSETQRNKGNFPGRFSGRQFSNSRSEMNVSTLELGDSALYLCASSQQGLNTEAFFGQGTRLTVV.

The rearrangement uses TRBV6-1 and TRBJ2-5; tentative D call: TRBD1 (6 bases). The DNA matches TRBJ2-7 better at its end, which makes the J call doubtful. The CDR3 sequence is 18 residues long. Germline V gives CDR1 MNHNS, CDR2 SASEGT. The CDR3 coding sequence is TGTGCCAGCAGTGAATTCCCAGGGGTCGGCCCGGGCTCCTACGAGCAGTACTTC. Protein product: CASSEFPGVGPGSYEQYF.

The genes are TRBV4-2 and TRBJ1-1, with D perhaps TRBD1 (6 bases). CDR1 is LGHNA, CDR2 YNFKEQ, per germline. The CDR3 has 13 amino acids. V was trimmed by 4 bases and J by 6 bases, leaving 12 bases between them. CDR3 region: CASSPRQVAEAFF. CDR3 nucleotide sequence: TGTGCCAGCAGCCCCCGACAGGTCGCTGAAGCTTTCTTT.

The chain joins TRBV9 to TRBJ2-5; 9 nucleotides match TRBD2. The germline CDR1 and CDR2 sequences are SGDLS and YYNGEE. Losses at the gene ends were 0 bases for V and 5 bases for J; bases not matched to a gene: 5. This CDR3 has 15 amino acids. DNA for the CDR3: TGTGCCAGCAGCGTAGGGGGTAGCGGGAGTGAGACCCAGTACTTC. It is translated as CASSVGGSGSETQYF.

V and J are TRBV28 and TRBJ2-5; TRBD2 is a possible D gene (5 bases). The CDR3 covers 15 residues. The germline V and J ends were trimmed by 7 bases and 5 bases, with 20 bases remaining between them. Looked up from germline, CDR1 is MDHEN and CDR2 is SYDVKM. In DNA, the CDR3 is TGTGCCAGCAACCCCGTCGGAAACACTAGGGAGACCCAGTACTTC. Protein product: CASNPVGNTRETQYF. The whole variable domain, filled in from reference TRBV28 and TRBJ2-5, reads DVKVTQSSRYLVKRTGEKVFLECVQDMDHENMFWYRQDPGLGLRLIYFSYDVKMKEKGDIPEGYSVSREKKERFSLILESASTNQTSMYLCASNPVGNTRETQYFGPGTRLLVL.

This clone was counted only a few times. The chain carries TRBV4-3 and TRBJ1-1; D remains unclear. Trimming left V 1 base short and J 2 bases short, with 5 bases between. The CDR3 length is 13 residues. CDR1 LGHNA and CDR2 YSLEER come from the germline V gene. The CDR3 reads CASSQVLNTEAFF. The CDR3 bases are TGCGCCAGCAGCCAAGTACTAAACACTGAAGCTTTCTTT.

This clone appeared a single time. The identical CDR3 is also encoded by other nucleotide sequences in the sample. This chain uses TRBV5-4 with TRBJ2-7; possibly TRBD1 for D (6 bases). This CDR3 is built from 14 residues. Trimming removed 0 bases at V and 6 bases at J, with 13 bases between. CDR1 and CDR2 from the germline V gene are SGHNT and YYREEE (reference sequence). CDR3 loop: CASSLGQGLGEQYF. Written as DNA, the CDR3 is TGTGCCAGCAGCTTGGGCCAGGGGTTGGGCGAGCAGTACTTC.